These 15 T cell receptor beta chains were sequenced from one sample in a study of blood T cell repertoires in COVID-19. Only in-frame clones appear in the TCRdb table, and some are missing; sequencing was by immunoSEQ multiplex PCR. The profile covers around 290,000 clones, with around 86% appearing a single time and 1.5% to 2% taken by the ten largest. The sequencing input was PBMCs or T cells enriched from blood (not recorded which). Receptor source: a woman aged 40 to 50 who had recovered from COVID-19.

The chain combines TRBV4-1 with TRBJ1-6; TRBD1 is a possible D gene (5 bases). V was pared by 4 bases and J by 10 bases, with 23 bases between. CDR1 and CDR2 (germline): MGHRA, YSYEKL. The CDR3 totals 17 residues. The CDR3 bases are TGCGCCAGCAGCCTACGCGGCACAGGTTTCGAGACCTCACCCCTCCACTTT. This encodes CASSLRGTGFETSPLHF.

The chain couples TRBV25-1 to TRBJ1-4; D is unresolved. Germline V gene data show CDR1 as MGHDK and CDR2 as SYGVNS. The V end was cut by 5 bases, the J end by 7 bases, with 20 bases between. The CDR3 runs to 16 residues. The CDR3 nucleotides read TGTGCCAGCAGTCGCCGTGTCGCCCTACTAGGTGAAAAACTGTTTTTT. Its translation: CASSRRVALLGEKLFF.

This clone turned up a few times. The chain uses TRBV6-6 and TRBJ1-5, with 11 bases that match TRBD1. Germline V gene lookup returns CDR1 MNHNY and CDR2 SVGAGI (reference sequence). This CDR3 spans 16 amino acids. The V and J ends lost 5 bases and 4 bases, in that order; junction bases with no gene match: 7. CDR3 sequence (DNA): TGTGCCAGCAGTCGACGGACAGGGGGCGCGAATCAGCCCCAGCATTTT. Amino acid sequence: CASSRRTGGANQPQHF.

Concerning this clone itself: Compared with germline, one end of the junction differs, possibly owing to a read error. The chain joins TRBV10-1 to TRBJ1-6, with D possibly TRBD1 on 5 matching bases. Germline V lookup: CDR1 WNHNN, CDR2 SYGVQD (reference sequence). This CDR3 contains 16 residues. CDR3 sequence: CSSLTGDDSYNSPLHF. CDR3 bases: TGCTCCAGCCTGACGGGGGACGACTCCTATAATTCACCCCTCCACTTT.

This clone has a single count. This chain joins TRBV23-1 and TRBJ1-4; the D is unclear. TRBV23-1 is designated an ORF whose function remains uncertain. The CDR3 runs to 13 residues. V was cut by 8 bases and J by 0 bases, with 7 bases left in between. Here the CDR3 DNA reads TGCGCCAGCCACGGTTCAACTAATGAAAAACTGTTTTTT. The encoded protein is CASHGSTNEKLFF.

The rearrangement joins TRBV4-1 to TRBJ1-5, with a weak D call TRBD1 (6 bases). Between the trimmed V and J ends, which lost 1 base and 0 bases, there was a span of 16 bases. The germline CDR1 and CDR2 sequences are MGHRA and YSYEKL. CDR3 length equals 18 residues. CDR3 DNA sequence: TGCGCCAGCAGCCAAGGATTTGCAGGGGTTAATAGCAATCAGCCCCAGCATTTT. Translation: CASSQGFAGVNSNQPQHF.

The genes are TRBV5-1 and TRBJ2-3, with 16 positions matching TRBD2. V was pared by 4 bases and J by 6 bases, with 5 bases of the junction left unmatched. The V gene's germline CDR1 is SGHRS and CDR2 YFSETQ. This CDR3 contains 16 residues. CDR3: CASSPGLAGGPDTQYF. CDR3 bases: TGCGCCAGCAGCCCGGGACTAGCGGGAGGGCCTGATACGCAGTATTTT.

The chain uses TRBV6-5 and TRBJ2-5; 7 bases are a match to TRBD1. The CDR3 length is 13 residues. The ends lost 4 bases at V and 4 bases at J; junction bases unmatched: 3. Looked up from germline, CDR1 is MNHEY and CDR2 is SVGAGI. The CDR3 protein is CASSSPGGETQYF. DNA for the CDR3: TGTGCCAGCAGTTCGCCAGGGGGAGAGACCCAGTACTTC.

V is TRBV6-5 and J is TRBJ2-1; 12 bases match TRBD2. Germline V CDR1 and CDR2: MNHEY, SVGAGI. The CDR3 contains 14 residues. After removal of 7 bases from V and 7 bases from J, the junction contained 5 bases not matched to a gene. CDR3 in DNA: TGTGCCAGCACCCCCGGACTAGCGGGGAATGAGCAGTTCTTC. Its protein product is CASTPGLAGNEQFF.

CDR3 coding DNA: TGTGCCAGCAGCTTAACCAGCGGGGGGATCAATGAGCAGTTCTTC. Protein: CASSLTSGGINEQFF. The chain couples TRBV13 to TRBJ2-1; 9 bases match TRBD2. V dropped 2 bases and J dropped 6; count of bases not matched to a gene: 5. Germline CDR1 PRHDT, CDR2 FYEKMQ (reference sequence). The CDR3 has 15 amino acids.

J is TRBJ1-1 and V is TRBV27; possibly TRBD1 for D (6 bases). The CDR3 is 13 amino acids. V shed 6 bases and J shed 3 bases, with 11 bases lying between them. Germline assignment: CDR1 MNHEY and CDR2 SMNVEV (reference sequence). The CDR3 bases are TGTGCCAGCAGGCAGGGGCCAGACACTGAAGCTTTCTTT. This sequence encodes CASRQGPDTEAFF.

The chain joins TRBV11-2 to TRBJ1-1; the match to TRBD1 covers 8 bases. Germline V gives CDR1 SGHAT, CDR2 FQNNGV. The CDR3 covers 14 residues. V was pared by 3 bases and J by 3 bases, with 3 bases of the junction left unmatched. The CDR3 DNA is TGTGCCAGCAGCTTCTACAGGGGGGACACTGAAGCTTTCTTT. This translates into CASSFYRGDTEAFF.

This clone was observed a single time. This chain connects TRBV19 to TRBJ2-5; 7 positions agree with TRBD2. The CDR3 runs to 16 residues. Unmatched junction bases numbered 6, after V lost 1 base and J lost 1 base. CDR1 and CDR2 (germline): LNHDA, SQIVND (reference sequence). The CDR3 spells CASSIGPGGGQETQYF. CDR3 sequence (DNA): TGTGCCAGTAGTATAGGGCCTGGGGGGGGCCAAGAGACCCAGTACTTC.

This rearrangement joins TRBV6-1 to TRBJ2-5; D unclear. The CDR3 extends over 13 amino acids. The V gene lost 3 bases and the J gene lost 1 base, with 6 bases spanning the gap. Looked up from germline, CDR1 is MNHNS and CDR2 is SASEGT. CDR3 nucleotides: TGTGCCAGCAGTGAGCGGTCCCAAGAGACCCAGTACTTC. This sequence encodes CASSERSQETQYF.

This clone has only one observation. This rearrangement joins TRBV27 to TRBJ1-6; tentatively, D is TRBD1 (5 bases). Per the germline V gene, CDR1 is MNHEY and CDR2 is SMNVEV (reference sequence). The CDR3 runs 15 residues. The V end lost 2 bases, the J end lost 3 bases, and 8 bases lay between the germline ends. For the CDR3, the DNA is TGTGCCAGCAGTTTAGAAGGGGACTATAATTCACCCCTCCACTTT. Its translation is CASSLEGDYNSPLHF.